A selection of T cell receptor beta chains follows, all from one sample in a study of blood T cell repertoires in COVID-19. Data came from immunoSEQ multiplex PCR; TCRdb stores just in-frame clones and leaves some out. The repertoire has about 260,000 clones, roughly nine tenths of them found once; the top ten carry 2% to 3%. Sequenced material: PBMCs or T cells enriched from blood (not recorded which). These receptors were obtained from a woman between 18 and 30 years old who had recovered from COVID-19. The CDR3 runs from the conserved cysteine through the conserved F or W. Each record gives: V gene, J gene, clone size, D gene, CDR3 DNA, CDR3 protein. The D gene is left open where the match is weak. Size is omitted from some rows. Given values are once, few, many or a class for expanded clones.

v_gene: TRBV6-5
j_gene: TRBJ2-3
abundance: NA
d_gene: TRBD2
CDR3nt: TGTGCCAGCAGTTACTCAGCCAGCGGGGGGTCAGATACGCAGTATTTT
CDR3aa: CASSYSASGGSDTQYF

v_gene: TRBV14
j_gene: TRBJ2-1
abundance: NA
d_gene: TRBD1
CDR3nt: TGTGCCAGCAGCCACGGACAGGGCGAGTCCTACAATGAGCAGTTCTTC
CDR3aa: CASSHGQGESYNEQFF

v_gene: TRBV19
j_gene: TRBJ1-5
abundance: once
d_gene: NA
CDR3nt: TGTGCCAGTAGCCAGATTGACAGGACGTATCAGCCCCAGCATTTT
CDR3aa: CASSQIDRTYQPQHF

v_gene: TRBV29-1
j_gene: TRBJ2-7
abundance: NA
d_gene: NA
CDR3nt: TGCAGCCCTAGCCGGCGCGGGAATTCCTACGAGCAGTACTTC
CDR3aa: CSPSRRGNSYEQYF

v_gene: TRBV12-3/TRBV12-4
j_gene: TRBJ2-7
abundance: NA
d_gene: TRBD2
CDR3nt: TGTGCCAGCAGTTTGGGCGGGGGAAGGGAGCAGTACTTC
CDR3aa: CASSLGGGREQYF

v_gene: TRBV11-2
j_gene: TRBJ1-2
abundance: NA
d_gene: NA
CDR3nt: TGTGCCAGCAGTTCAGGGTACCTCTATGGCTACACCTTC
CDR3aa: CASSSGYLYGYTF

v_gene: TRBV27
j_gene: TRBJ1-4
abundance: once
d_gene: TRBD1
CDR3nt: TGTGCCAGCAGTTTCAGGGGGCATGAAAAACTGTTTTTT
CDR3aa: CASSFRGHEKLFF

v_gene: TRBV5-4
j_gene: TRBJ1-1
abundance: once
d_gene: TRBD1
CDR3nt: TGTGCCAGCAGCTTTCGACAGGGGATGAACACTGAAGCTTTCTTT
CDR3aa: CASSFRQGMNTEAFF

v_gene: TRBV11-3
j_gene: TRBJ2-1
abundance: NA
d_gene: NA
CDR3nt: TGTGCCAGCAGCTTAGGCCAGGGCCCCTACAATGAGCAGTTCTTC
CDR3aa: CASSLGQGPYNEQFF

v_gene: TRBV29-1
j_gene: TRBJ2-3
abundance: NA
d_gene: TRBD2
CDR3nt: TGCAGCGTGGGGTCGGCGGGAGCTCTCACAGATACGCAGTATTTT
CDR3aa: CSVGSAGALTDTQYF

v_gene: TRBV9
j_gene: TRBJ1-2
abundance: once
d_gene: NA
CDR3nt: TGTGCCAGCAGCGTGGGACACCGCACAGATAACTATGGCTACACCTTC
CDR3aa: CASSVGHRTDNYGYTF

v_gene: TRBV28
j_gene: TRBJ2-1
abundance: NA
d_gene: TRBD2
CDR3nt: TGTGCCAGCAGTTCAGCCGGGACTAGCTCCCCGAAGTCCTACAATGAGCAGTTCTTC
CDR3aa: CASSSAGTSSPKSYNEQFF

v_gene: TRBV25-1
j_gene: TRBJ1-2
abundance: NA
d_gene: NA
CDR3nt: TGTGCCAGCAGTTTGGGGGGCTATGGCTACACCTTC
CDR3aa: CASSLGGYGYTF

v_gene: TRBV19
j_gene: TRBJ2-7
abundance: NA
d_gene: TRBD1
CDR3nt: TGTGCCAGTAGTATATCTGGGACAGGGTTCGACGAGCAGTACTTC
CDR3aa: CASSISGTGFDEQYF

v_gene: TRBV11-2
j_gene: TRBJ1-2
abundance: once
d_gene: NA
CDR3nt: TGTGCCAGCAGCTCTCCTTTGGACAGCGATGGCTACACCTTC
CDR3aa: CASSSPLDSDGYTF

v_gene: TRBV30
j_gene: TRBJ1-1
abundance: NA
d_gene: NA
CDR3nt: TGTGCCTGGAGACGAGGGTTCGACACTGAAGCTTTCTTT
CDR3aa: CAWRRGFDTEAFF

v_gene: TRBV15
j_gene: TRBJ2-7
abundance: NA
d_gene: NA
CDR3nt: TGTGCCACCAGCAGAGAACGGAGCTCCTACGAGCAGTACTTC
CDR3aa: CATSRERSSYEQYF

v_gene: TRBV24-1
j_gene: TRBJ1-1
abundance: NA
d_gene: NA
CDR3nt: TGTGCCACCAGTGACAGGGGTGGAACTGAAGCTTTCTTT
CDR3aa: CATSDRGGTEAFF

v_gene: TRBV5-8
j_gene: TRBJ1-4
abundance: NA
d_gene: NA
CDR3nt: TGTGCCAGCAGCCTGGCTGCGGATGAAAAACTGTTTTTT
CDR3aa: CASSLAADEKLFF

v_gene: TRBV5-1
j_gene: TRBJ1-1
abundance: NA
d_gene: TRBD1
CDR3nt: TGCGCCAGCAGTTTTCAGGGGGCTGGGGACACTGAAGCTTTCTTT
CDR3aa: CASSFQGAGDTEAFF

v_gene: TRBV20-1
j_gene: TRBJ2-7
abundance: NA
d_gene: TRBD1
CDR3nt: TGCAGTGCTAGTAGGGACAGGGGGTCCTACGAGCAGTACTTC
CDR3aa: CSASRDRGSYEQYF

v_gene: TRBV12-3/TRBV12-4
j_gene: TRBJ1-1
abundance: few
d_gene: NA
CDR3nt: TGTGCCAGCAGTTTGAGTGGAGGCACTGAAGCTTTCTTT
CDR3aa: CASSLSGGTEAFF

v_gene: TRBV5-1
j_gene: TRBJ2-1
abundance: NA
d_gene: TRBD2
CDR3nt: TGCGCCAGCACCGTACTAGCGGGGGGGACTGGTGAGCAGTTCTTC
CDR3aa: CASTVLAGGTGEQFF

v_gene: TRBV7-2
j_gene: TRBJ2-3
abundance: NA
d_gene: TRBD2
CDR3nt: TGTGCCAGCAGCTTCTCTGGACTAGCGGATACGCAGTATTTT
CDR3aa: CASSFSGLADTQYF

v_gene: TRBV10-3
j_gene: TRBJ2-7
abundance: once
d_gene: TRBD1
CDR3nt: TGTGCCATCAAAACAGGGGAGCGGCACGAGCAGTACTTC
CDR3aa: CAIKTGERHEQYF

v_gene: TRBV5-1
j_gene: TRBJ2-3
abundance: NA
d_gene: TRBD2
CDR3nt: TGCGCCAGCAGCGCGCGGGGGACTAGCACAGATACGCAGTATTTT
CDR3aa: CASSARGTSTDTQYF

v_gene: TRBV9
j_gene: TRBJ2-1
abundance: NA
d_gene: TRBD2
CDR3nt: TGTGCCAGCAGCGGAAGCGGGGGGGCCTTTGGTGAGCAGTTCTTC
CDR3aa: CASSGSGGAFGEQFF

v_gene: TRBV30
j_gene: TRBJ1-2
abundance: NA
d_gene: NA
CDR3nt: TGTGCCTGGACCCGGGAGTATGGCTACACCTTC
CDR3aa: CAWTREYGYTF

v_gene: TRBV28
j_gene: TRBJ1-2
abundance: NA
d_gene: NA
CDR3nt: TGTGCCAGCAGTTTAAAGGTGGCAGGCTTTCCTACCTTC
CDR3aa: CASSLKVAGFPTF

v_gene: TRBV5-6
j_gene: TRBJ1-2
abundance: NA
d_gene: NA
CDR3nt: TGTGCCAGCAGCGCTGGGACACGCCTCTATGGCTACACCTTC
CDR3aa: CASSAGTRLYGYTF

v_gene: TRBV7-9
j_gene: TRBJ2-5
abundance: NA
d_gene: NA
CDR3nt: TGTGCCAGCAGACCAAACTCGGGATTAGAGACCCAGTACTTC
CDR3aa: CASRPNSGLETQYF

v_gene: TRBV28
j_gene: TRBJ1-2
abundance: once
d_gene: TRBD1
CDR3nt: TGTGCCAGCAGGGTCCCGGGACAGGGGGCCGGTGGCTACACCTTC
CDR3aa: CASRVPGQGAGGYTF

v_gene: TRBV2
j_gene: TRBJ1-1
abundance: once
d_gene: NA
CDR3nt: TGTGCCAGCAGCGGGGACAAAAACACTGAAGCTTTCTTT
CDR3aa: CASSGDKNTEAFF

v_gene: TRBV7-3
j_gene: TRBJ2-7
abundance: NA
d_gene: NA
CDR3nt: TGTGCCAGCAGCTTAGGGGCGGGGCGAGAGCAGTACTTC
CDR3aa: CASSLGAGREQYF

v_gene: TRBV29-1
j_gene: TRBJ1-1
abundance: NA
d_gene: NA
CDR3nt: TGCAGCGTTGAAGGTCGCGGGGGCCCCGGAGCTTTCTTT
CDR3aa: CSVEGRGGPGAFF

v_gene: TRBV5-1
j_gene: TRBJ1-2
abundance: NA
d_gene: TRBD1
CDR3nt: TGCGCCAGCACTCCCGGGACAGGAGGATTCTATGGCTACACCTTC
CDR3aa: CASTPGTGGFYGYTF

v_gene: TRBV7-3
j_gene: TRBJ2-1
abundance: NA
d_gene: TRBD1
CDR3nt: TGTGCCAGCAGCTTAGGCCCCGGTGGGGGACAGATTCTCAATGAGCAGTTCTTC
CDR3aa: CASSLGPGGGQILNEQFF

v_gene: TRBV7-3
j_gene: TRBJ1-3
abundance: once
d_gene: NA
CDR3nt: TGTGCCAGCAGCTACTCCTCTGGAAACACCATATATTTT
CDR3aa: CASSYSSGNTIYF